This T cell receptor beta chain was documented in a study of blood T cell repertoires in COVID-19. Study details: Acute and convalescent COVID-19 specimens originated in the United States, Italy and Spain. PBMCs, B-cell-depleted T cells, or T cells provided the cDNA or gDNA that made up the material.

This CDR3 contains 17 residues. Unmatched junction bases numbered 11, after V lost 1 base and J lost 5 bases. In germline, CDR1 is SGHAT, CDR2 FQNNGV. Per the original methods: Amplifying reference gene primers gave estimates of nucleated cell counts. TCRdb's table, derived via immunoSEQ multiplex PCR, lists solely in-frame clones and lacks some. That table supplies the V and J calls and clone size; D and trimming were determined from the DNA. The table records fewer than 150,000 clones, around nine tenths of them present only once. This chain joins TRBV11-2 and TRBJ2-1, with 7 bases lining up with TRBD2. Material: peripheral blood. This sequence was found in a man in his forties or fifties with active or convalescent COVID-19. The CDR3 sequence: CASSLGQILADHNEQFF. Written as DNA, the CDR3 is TGTGCCAGCAGCTTAGGGCAAATTCTAGCGGATCACAATGAGCAGTTCTTC.